This TCR beta chain emerged from a study of identifying expanded T cells in peripheral blood. CDR1 and CDR2 from the germline V gene are LNHDA and SQIVND (reference sequence). J gave up 4 bases and V 6 bases, and 12 bases lay outside the gene matches. CDR3 length: 15 amino acids. Regarding the study as a whole: Across healthy donors, higher total template counts meant significantly greater roughly two-week count variance. Technical replicates showed 0.9 to 1.5 changed clones; around 2 weeks about 16; four weeks 19.

In its sample, this clone was seen a few times. The antigen is undetermined. Collection occurred without any documented infections or immune events in donors. Sequencing was performed with immunoSEQ multiplex PCR; in TCRdb, only in-frame clones are kept and a portion is missing. The data contain more than 50,000 clones, around four fifths of them singletons. The origin of this receptor is a person between 18 and 75 years old in good health. The rearrangement joins TRBV19 to TRBJ2-7; TRBD1 matches at 7 bases. The sequencing sample was made of blood. CDR3: CASSEGTVGRYEQYV. The CDR3 bases are TGTGCCAGTAGCGAAGGGACAGTGGGTCGATACGAGCAGTACGTC.